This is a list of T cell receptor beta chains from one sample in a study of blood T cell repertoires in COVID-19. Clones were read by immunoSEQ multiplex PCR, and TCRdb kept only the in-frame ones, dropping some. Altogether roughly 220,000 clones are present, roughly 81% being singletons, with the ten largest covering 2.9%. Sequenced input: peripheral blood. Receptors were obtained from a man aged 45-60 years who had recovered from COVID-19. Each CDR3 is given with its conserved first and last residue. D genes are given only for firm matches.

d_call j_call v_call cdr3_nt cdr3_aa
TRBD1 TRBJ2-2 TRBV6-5 TGTGCCAGCAGTCCCGGGACAGTAGGCGCCGGGGAGCTGTTTTTT CASSPGTVGAGELFF
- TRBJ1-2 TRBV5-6 TGTGCCAGCAGGGAGTTGGTCGGTGCTAACTATGGCTACACCTTC CASRELVGANYGYTF
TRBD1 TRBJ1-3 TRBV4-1 TGCGCCAGCAGCCCCCGGACAGGGGGGTGGGGGGACACCATATATTTT CASSPRTGGWGDTIYF
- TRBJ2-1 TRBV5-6 TGTGCCAGCAGCTTAGAATCTAACAGCGAGCAGTTCTTC CASSLESNSEQFF
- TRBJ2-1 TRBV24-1 TGTGCCACCAGTGATCCCAGGGGCCGGGACAATGAGCAGTTCTTC CATSDPRGRDNEQFF
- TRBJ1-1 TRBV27 TGTGCCAGCAGTTTACCCAGGGTCCAGGGGACTGAAGCTTTCTTT CASSLPRVQGTEAFF
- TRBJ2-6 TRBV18 TGTGCCAGCTACCGAGGAGGTCAGGGGGCCAACGTCCTGACTTTC CASYRGGQGANVLTF
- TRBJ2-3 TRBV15 TGTGCCACCAGCAGAGTGCGGAGAGCCGCAGATACGCAGTATTTT CATSRVRRAADTQYF
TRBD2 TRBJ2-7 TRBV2 TGTGCGTTGGGGGGGGAGACCGTCTACGAGCAGTACTTC CALGGETVYEQYF
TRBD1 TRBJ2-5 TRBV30 TGTGCCGCATCGACAGGGGGCTTCGGGGAGACCCAGTACTTC CAASTGGFGETQYF
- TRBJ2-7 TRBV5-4 TGTGCCAGCAGCTTGCGAGGGTTTCACGAGCAGTACTTC CASSLRGFHEQYF
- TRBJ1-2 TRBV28 TGTGCCAGCAGTTTATTAAGGACAAACTATGGCTACACCTTC CASSLLRTNYGYTF
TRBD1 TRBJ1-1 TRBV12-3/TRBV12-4 TGTGCCAGCAGATTGACAGGGAGGACTGAAGCTTTCTTT CASRLTGRTEAFF